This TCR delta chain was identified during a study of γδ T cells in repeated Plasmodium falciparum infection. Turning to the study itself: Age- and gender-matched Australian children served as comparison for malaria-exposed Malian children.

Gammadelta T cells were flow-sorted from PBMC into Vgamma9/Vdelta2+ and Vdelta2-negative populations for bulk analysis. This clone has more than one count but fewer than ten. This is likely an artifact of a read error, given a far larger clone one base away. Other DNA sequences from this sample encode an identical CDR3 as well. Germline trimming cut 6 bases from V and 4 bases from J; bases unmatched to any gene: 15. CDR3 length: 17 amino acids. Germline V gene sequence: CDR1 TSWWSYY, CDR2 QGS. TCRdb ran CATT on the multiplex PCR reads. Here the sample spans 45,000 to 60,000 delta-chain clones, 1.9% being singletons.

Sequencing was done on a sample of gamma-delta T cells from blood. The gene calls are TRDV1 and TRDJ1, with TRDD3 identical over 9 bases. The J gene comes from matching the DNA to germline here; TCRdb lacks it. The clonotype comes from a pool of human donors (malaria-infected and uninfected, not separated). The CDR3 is CALGVPTNLGDLDKLIF. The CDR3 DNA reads TGTGCTCTTGGCGTCCCTACAAACCTGGGGGATCTCGATAAACTCATCTTT.